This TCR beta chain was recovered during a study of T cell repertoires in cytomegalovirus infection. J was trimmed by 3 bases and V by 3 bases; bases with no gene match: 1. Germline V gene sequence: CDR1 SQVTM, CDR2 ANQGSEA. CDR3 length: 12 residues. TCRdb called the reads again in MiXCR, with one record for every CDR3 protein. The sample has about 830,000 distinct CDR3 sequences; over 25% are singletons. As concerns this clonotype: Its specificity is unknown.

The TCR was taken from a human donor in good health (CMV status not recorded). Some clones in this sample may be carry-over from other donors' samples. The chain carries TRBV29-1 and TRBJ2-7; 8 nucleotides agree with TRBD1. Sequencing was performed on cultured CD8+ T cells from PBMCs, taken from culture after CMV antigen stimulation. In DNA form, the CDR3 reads TGCAGCGTTGACGACAGGGGCTACGAGCAGTACTTC. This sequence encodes CSVDDRGYEQYF.